This T cell receptor (beta chain) appears in the sequencing data of a study of CD8 T cells in ankylosing spondylitis (dated by TCRdb to 2017 to 2019). About the investigation overall: The study set out to find disease-linked TCR variants by profiling T cell receptor beta repertoires in ankylosing spondylitis patients and healthy donors. The full study cohort comprised 25 ankylosing spondylitis patients and some 100 healthy donors. Samples of peripheral blood were taken, and for ankylosing spondylitis patients, synovial fluid was collected as well.

This clonotype has just a few counts. What antigen it recognizes has not been identified. No much larger clone exists at a distance of one base, and base qualities are not known. The listed sequencing device is Illumina HiSeq 2500. Quantitative 5'-RACE with molecular barcodes was the method used to prepare the TCR beta libraries. The source study handled its data this way. Disease-linked TCR variants were identified with a new computational method built on a probabilistic model of VDJ rearrangement. TCRdb's own reprocessing of the public reads used fastp at Q25 and MiXCR and kept productive beta chains. All rows with the same CDR3 protein become a single entry with the most common DNA and genes. The V and J calls were determined by TCRdb, not by the authors. The sample records roughly 700,000 distinct CDR3 sequences, roughly 20% of which are singletons. Of the sample, around 19% falls within the top ten clones.

V and J lose 3 bases and 6 bases, and a span of 6 bases separates them. The germline V gene gives CDR1 as KGHDR and CDR2 as SFDVKD. The CDR3, cysteine through phenylalanine, is 12 amino acids long. Just the 36-base CDR3 DNA is kept, in frame starting at base 1. What the study reported, not specific to this receptor: Blood from ankylosing spondylitis patients appeared to be characterized by a TCR beta motif composed of several highly homologous amino acid variants. The disease-linked clones were reported as significantly enriched in matched synovial fluid samples from ankylosing spondylitis patients. A CD8+ phenotype was shown by the disease-linked clones, which were found at relatively low frequencies in peripheral blood. Some of the motif variants had been reported before in the synovial fluid and blood of reactive arthritis patients, a finding that suggests common disease-initiation mechanisms.

Sequencing used blood, either unsorted or a sorted T cell fraction (not recorded which). The chain is encoded by TRBV24-1 joined to TRBJ2-3; the D gene cannot be resolved reliably. This TCR was recovered from a male donor with ankylosing spondylitis. The CDR3 amino acid sequence is: CATSDKADTQYF. At the DNA level, the sequence is TGTGCCACCAGTGATAAAGCGGATACGCAGTATTTT.